This is a list of T cell receptor beta chains from one sample in a study of blood T cell repertoires in COVID-19. Produced via immunoSEQ multiplex PCR; TCRdb's table is partial and in-frame only. The profile covers 140,000 to 150,000 clones, with about 86% appearing a single time and around 8.2% taken by the ten largest. Sequences were obtained from peripheral blood. The receptor set was obtained from a human donor in a cohort sampled during active COVID-19. CDR3s include the opening cysteine and the closing phenylalanine or tryptophan. The order of the fields is V gene, J gene, CDR3 protein.

TRBV28	TRBJ2-7	CASSRGTSGTNEQYF
TRBV9	TRBJ1-6	CASSVASGRESPLHF
TRBV28	TRBJ1-5	CASRGGGQPQHF
TRBV12-3/TRBV12-4	TRBJ2-3	CASTFPGSYTQYF
TRBV29-1	TRBJ2-7	CSVEGQVEQYF
TRBV12-3/TRBV12-4	TRBJ2-7	CASTRGEIYEQYF
TRBV5-6	TRBJ1-2	CASSSRAVYGYTF
TRBV13	TRBJ1-2	CASSSQNNYGYTF
TRBV4-1	TRBJ2-7	CASSQGPGQAYEQYF
TRBV6-2/TRBV6-3	TRBJ2-7	CASSYSRGPYEQYF
TRBV15	TRBJ2-3	CATSRDRLAGDTDTQYF
TRBV7-9	TRBJ1-2	CASTKGDSYGYTF
TRBV5-1	TRBJ2-1	CASSLSTGYNEQFF
TRBV5-1	TRBJ2-1	CASSLEPSGNYNEQFF
TRBV28	TRBJ1-5	CASSSPNKGAQHF
TRBV23-1	TRBJ2-3	CASGYGLAGGPLEGDTQYF
TRBV9	TRBJ2-7	CASSVRTGRGYEQYF
TRBV7-3	TRBJ1-1	CASSSRVGQGAEAFF
TRBV4-3	TRBJ2-3	CASSQAAGGATDTQYF
TRBV13	TRBJ1-5	CASSLLGRECNQPQHF
TRBV19	TRBJ1-2	CASSLGTGSGYTF
TRBV9	TRBJ2-7	CASSVGSGTGDYEQYF
TRBV20-1	TRBJ2-3	CSAPKDTQYF
TRBV30	TRBJ2-4	CAWSVRGAGGLGKNIQYF
TRBV20-1	TRBJ2-1	CSASSHGSYNEQFF
TRBV7-8	TRBJ2-2	CASSQRGNLRERELFF
TRBV6-2/TRBV6-3	TRBJ2-1	CASSPSGKGNEQFF
TRBV5-1	TRBJ2-5	CASSLGMGTGSSQETQYF
TRBV4-3	TRBJ2-1	CASSQVPTSGGNEQFF
TRBV7-2	TRBJ1-3	CASSASTAFSGNTIYF
TRBV24-1	TRBJ2-7	CATSEQGVDEQYF
TRBV5-1	TRBJ1-1	CASSLNGENTEAFF
TRBV9	TRBJ2-7	CASSVGFSSYEQYF
TRBV20-1	TRBJ2-1	CSASNEALYNEQFF
TRBV25-1	TRBJ1-1	CASIHTGTVATEAFF